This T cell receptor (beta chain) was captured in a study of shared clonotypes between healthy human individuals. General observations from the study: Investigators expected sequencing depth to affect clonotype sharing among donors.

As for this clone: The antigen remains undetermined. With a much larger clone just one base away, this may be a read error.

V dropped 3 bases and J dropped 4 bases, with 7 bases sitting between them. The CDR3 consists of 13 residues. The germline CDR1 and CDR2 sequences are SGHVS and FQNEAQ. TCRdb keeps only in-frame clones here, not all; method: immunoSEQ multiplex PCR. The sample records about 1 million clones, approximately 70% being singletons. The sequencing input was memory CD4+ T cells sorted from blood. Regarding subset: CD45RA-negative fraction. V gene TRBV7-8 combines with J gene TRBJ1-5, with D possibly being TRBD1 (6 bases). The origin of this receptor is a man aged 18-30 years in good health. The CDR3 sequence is CASSFGQNQPQHF. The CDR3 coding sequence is TGTGCCAGCAGCTTTGGACAGAATCAGCCCCAGCATTTT.